Following are 24 T cell receptor beta chains from one sample sequenced in a study of T-cell memory formation after mild COVID-19. Using its own MiXCR run on the 5' RACE reads, TCRdb lists one record per CDR3 protein. The table lists hundreds of thousands of distinct CDR3 sequences, 19% of them singletons. The specimen was PBMCs or a T cell subset sorted from them (not recorded which). Source of these receptors: a man between 18 and 35 years old who had mild COVID-19 (a few samples of this study predate the infection). Cell type and time point are not known.

The gene calls are TRBV18 and TRBJ1-2; no definite D call. V gave up 3 bases and J gave up 6 bases, with 14 bases separating them. CDR1 is KGHSH, CDR2 LQKENI, per germline. The length of the CDR3 is 14 residues. CDR3 sequence (DNA): TGTGCCAGCTCACCGAACCGGGAGAAAAATGGCTACACCTTC. Protein sequence: CASSPNREKNGYTF.

As DNA, the CDR3 is TGTGCCAGCAGTTTAGGTCAGATCACAGATACGCAGTATTTT. Encoded protein: CASSLGQITDTQYF. V and J are TRBV12-3 or TRBV12-4 and TRBJ2-3; no firm D call. V lost 1 base and J 2 bases, leaving 7 bases between the germline ends. The length of the CDR3 is 14 residues.

The rearrangement uses TRBV6-2 or TRBV6-3 and TRBJ2-5, with 8 bases aligning to TRBD1. This CDR3 region has 15 residues. The V gene's germline CDR1 is MNHEY and CDR2 SVGEGT. The V segment lost 2 bases and the J segment 5 bases; nucleotides outside the gene matches: 7. Here the CDR3 DNA reads TGTGCCAGCAGTTACCAGACAGGGGTAGGGGAGACCCAGTACTTC. It codes for CASSYQTGVGETQYF.

This clonotype appeared a few times. The chain recombines TRBV19 with TRBJ1-5; 7 bases agree with TRBD1. The germline V gene has CDR1 LNHDA and CDR2 SQIVND (reference sequence). This CDR3 contains 16 residues. The J segment lost 3 bases and the V segment lost 7 bases, leaving 12 bases of the junction unmatched. The CDR3 spells CASMALTRGDNQPQHF. The CDR3, as DNA: TGTGCCAGTATGGCTTTGACCAGGGGGGACAATCAGCCCCAGCATTTT. The whole variable domain, filled in from reference TRBV19 and TRBJ1-5, reads DGGITQSPKYLFRKEGQNVTLSCEQNLNHDAMYWYRQDPGQGLRLIYYSQIVNDFQKGDIAEGYSVSREKKESFPLTVTSAQKNPTAFYLCASMALTRGDNQPQHFGDGTRLSIL.

This clonotype has more than one count but fewer than ten. The chain recombines TRBV5-1 with TRBJ1-1; D gene ambiguous. The V and J ends lost 5 bases and 1 base respectively, with 9 bases between them. CDR1 SGHRS and CDR2 YFSETQ come from the germline V gene. The CDR3 length is 13 residues. The CDR3 sequence: CASRPDPNTEAFF. The DNA for the CDR3 is TGCGCCAGCAGGCCAGATCCGAACACTGAAGCTTTCTTT.

In this sample, this clonotype turned up a few times. CDR3 nucleotides: TGTGCCAGCAGCAACAGGGAAGTAGGGGAGACCCAGTACTTC. This encodes CASSNREVGETQYF. V usage is TRBV11-2 and J usage is TRBJ2-5; D possibly corresponds to TRBD1 (6 bases). Per the germline V gene, CDR1 is SGHAT and CDR2 is FQNNGV. The CDR3 is made up of 14 amino acids. The V gene lost 5 bases and the J gene lost 5 bases, with 15 bases spanning the gap.

This clonotype was counted a few times. The rearrangement uses TRBV4-3 and TRBJ1-1; D is perhaps TRBD1 (5 bases). Germline CDR1 and CDR2: LGHNA and YSLEER. The CDR3 is 15 amino acids. The germline V and J ends were trimmed by 1 base and 5 bases, with 14 bases remaining between them. CDR3 residues: CASSQVGRVRTEAFF. The CDR3 DNA is TGCGCCAGCAGCCAAGTGGGCAGGGTAAGGACTGAAGCTTTCTTT.

This clonotype was found many times. This chain connects TRBV6-2 or TRBV6-3 to TRBJ2-1; possible D gene TRBD2, 6 bases. Per the germline V gene, CDR1 is MNHEY and CDR2 is SVGEGT. The CDR3 loop spans 15 amino acids. V lost 6 bases, J lost 8 bases, and 20 bases lay in between. CDR3 sequence (DNA): TGTGCCAGCAGCTTGAATCCCGACTGGGGGGATGAGCAGTTCTTC. It codes for CASSLNPDWGDEQFF.

The chain recombines TRBV6-6 with TRBJ2-6; unclear D gene. With 6 bases removed from V and 0 bases from J, the gap between germline ends came to 21 bases. Germline V gene lookup returns CDR1 MNHNY and CDR2 SVGAGI (reference sequence). CDR3 length: 19 amino acids. The CDR3 nucleotides are TGTGCCAGCAGAACCCTTTGGTCTAACCCCAACTCTGGGGCCAACGTCCTGACTTTC. Its protein product is CASRTLWSNPNSGANVLTF.

A few counts support this clonotype. The V call is TRBV5-1, the J call TRBJ1-1, with D maybe TRBD1 (5 bases). Germline V lookup: CDR1 SGHRS, CDR2 YFSETQ. This CDR3 has 18 residues. V was clipped by 3 bases and J by 2 bases, with 23 bases between them. CDR3 nucleotide sequence: TGCGCCAGCAGCTCGGATCGAAGACAGCCGAGGGGTAACACTGAAGCTTTCTTT. Translating gives CASSSDRRQPRGNTEAFF.

The sample holds many counts of this clonotype. The chain combines TRBV7-2 with TRBJ1-1; 7 bases line up with TRBD1. The CDR3 has 14 residues. V lost 5 bases and J lost 4; bases outside the gene matches: 7. In germline, CDR1 is SGHTA, CDR2 FQGNSA. CDR3 coding DNA: TGTGCCAGCAGCCCTCGACAGGGCGGCACTGAAGCTTTCTTT. It yields the protein CASSPRQGGTEAFF.

The chain employs TRBV5-1 and TRBJ1-5, with a tentative D call TRBD1 (5 bases). The CDR3 totals 15 residues. V shed 1 base and J shed 5 bases, with 13 bases lying between them. The V gene's germline CDR1 is SGHRS and CDR2 YFSETQ. CDR3 region: CASSLLGDPYQPQHF. The CDR3 DNA is TGCGCCAGCAGCTTGTTAGGGGACCCCTATCAGCCCCAGCATTTT.

This clonotype was detected once. The chain combines TRBV20-1 with TRBJ1-6; D gene uncertain. The ends were cut back, 3 bases at V and 5 bases at J, with 8 bases in the middle. The CDR3 sequence is 13 residues long. Germline V gives CDR1 DFQATT, CDR2 SNEGSKA (reference sequence). The CDR3 coding sequence is TGCAGTGCTAGGGCTGGGAATAATTCACCCCTCCACTTT. Protein sequence: CSARAGNNSPLHF.

The CDR3 region has the DNA TGCAGCGTTTTGGCTCCCGGGAATGAGCAGTTCTTC. It codes for CSVLAPGNEQFF. This rearrangement joins TRBV29-1 to TRBJ2-1, with no clear D. The CDR3 has 12 amino acids. The V gene's germline CDR1 is SQVTM and CDR2 ANQGSEA. The ends were cut back, 5 bases at V and 7 bases at J, with 12 bases in the middle.

V gene TRBV19 combines with J gene TRBJ2-5; 13 positions agree with TRBD2. CDR1 is LNHDA and CDR2 is SQIVND in the germline V gene (reference sequence). This CDR3 is 15 amino acids long. The trim removed 6 bases at V and 2 bases at J, leaving 3 bases unmatched. CDR3 in amino acids: CASRAGLAGQETQYF. The CDR3 nucleotides are TGTGCCAGTAGGGCGGGACTAGCGGGACAAGAGACCCAGTACTTC. The full variable domain, completed using reference TRBV19 and TRBJ2-5, is DGGITQSPKYLFRKEGQNVTLSCEQNLNHDAMYWYRQDPGQGLRLIYYSQIVNDFQKGDIAEGYSVSREKKESFPLTVTSAQKNPTAFYLCASRAGLAGQETQYFGPGTRLLVL.

The table lists this clonotype with a few counts. The chain employs TRBV20-1 and TRBJ2-2; tentatively, D is TRBD2 (5 bases). V was shortened by 5 bases and J by 4 bases, with 11 bases between the two germline ends. The germline V gene encodes CDR1 DFQATT and CDR2 SNEGSKA (reference sequence). CDR3 length: 13 amino acids. The CDR3 protein is CSAASGRTGELFF. DNA for the CDR3: TGCAGTGCTGCAAGCGGCCGCACCGGGGAGCTGTTTTTT.

The chain couples TRBV7-2 to TRBJ1-1, with TRBD1 matching over 7 bases. This CDR3 comprises 13 residues. Germline trimming cut 6 bases from V and 0 bases from J; bases unmatched to any gene: 1. Germline loops: CDR1 SGHTA, CDR2 FQGNSA. As DNA, the CDR3 is TGTGCCAGCAGACAGGGGATGAACACTGAAGCTTTCTTT. This codes for CASRQGMNTEAFF.

This clonotype was seen a handful of times. This chain uses TRBV29-1 with TRBJ2-1; TRBD2 matches at 7 bases. V was pared by 4 bases and J by 10 bases, with 13 bases of the junction left unmatched. The CDR3 spans 14 residues. The germline CDR1 and CDR2 sequences are SQVTM and ANQGSEA. CDR3 sequence: CSVALGRGNEEQFF. In nucleotides, the CDR3 is TGCAGCGTTGCCCTTGGGAGGGGTAACGAAGAGCAGTTCTTC.

The V and J genes are TRBV30 and TRBJ2-1; D gene uncertain. The CDR3 has 14 amino acids. The germline gives CDR1 GTSNPN, CDR2 SVGIG (reference sequence). With 0 bases removed from V and 6 bases from J, the gap between germline ends came to 12 bases. CDR3 sequence (DNA): TGTGCCTGGAGTGTACAAGGCAGTGTCAATGAGCAGTTCTTC. This encodes CAWSVQGSVNEQFF.

This clonotype was recorded many times. The chain has TRBV7-9 and TRBJ1-2, with 10 nucleotides matching TRBD1. The CDR3 spans 14 residues. V shed 5 bases, J shed 5 bases, and the junction held 5 bases outside the gene matches. The germline V gene has CDR1 SEHNR and CDR2 FQNEAQ (reference sequence). CDR3 loop: CASSTRTGGYGYTF. The CDR3 DNA sequence: TGTGCCAGCAGCACCCGGACAGGGGGGTATGGCTACACCTTC.

This clonotype occurred many times. The genes are TRBV20-1 and TRBJ2-3, with 10 bases that match TRBD2. The length of the CDR3 is 18 residues. The germline CDR1 and CDR2 sequences are DFQATT and SNEGSKA (reference sequence). V shed 3 bases, J shed 4 bases, and the junction held 16 bases outside the gene matches. The CDR3 DNA follows: TGCAGTGCTAGGGTTGCCCAGCGGGGGGGCCAGTCTGCAGATACGCAGTATTTT. Translating it yields CSARVAQRGGQSADTQYF.

This chain joins TRBV7-9 and TRBJ1-1; maybe TRBD1 (5 bases). CDR3 length: 10 amino acids. V was trimmed by 10 bases and J by 11 bases, leaving 14 bases between them. Looked up from germline, CDR1 is SEHNR and CDR2 is FQNEAQ (reference sequence). CDR3 nucleotide sequence: TGTGCCATCCGGGGGGTTTACGCTTTCTTT. Encoded protein: CAIRGVYAFF. The full variable domain, rest sourced from reference TRBV7-9 and TRBJ1-1, is DTGVSQNPRHKITKRGQNVTFRCDPISEHNRLYWYRQTLGQGPEFLTYFQNEAQLEKSRLLSDRFSAERPKGSFSTLEIQRTEQGDSAMYLCAIRGVYAFFGQGTRLTVV.

On this clonotype itself: One junction end disagrees with the germline gene, perhaps due to a read error. CDR3 coding DNA: TGTGCCAGCAGTTACCCCCCCACCCGGGAGCTGTTTTTT. Translated, it gives CASSYPPTRELFF. The V and J genes are TRBV6-5 and TRBJ2-2; D is uncertain. The CDR3 extends over 13 amino acids. Germline V CDR1 and CDR2: MNHEY, SVGAGI.

The CDR3 sequence: CASRLGGSSAATNEKLFF. For the CDR3, the DNA is TGTGCCAGCAGACTAGGGGGGAGTTCTGCCGCAACTAATGAAAAACTGTTTTTT. The chain has TRBV7-9 and TRBJ1-4; tentatively, D is TRBD1 (6 bases). This CDR3 region has 18 residues. Trimming took off 6 bases at V and 0 bases at J, with 20 bases between the two ends. Germline loops: CDR1 SEHNR, CDR2 FQNEAQ (reference sequence). Complete variable domain (other parts from reference TRBV7-9 and TRBJ1-4): DTGVSQNPRHKITKRGQNVTFRCDPISEHNRLYWYRQTLGQGPEFLTYFQNEAQLEKSRLLSDRFSAERPKGSFSTLEIQRTEQGDSAMYLCASRLGGSSAATNEKLFFGSGTQLSVL.